Following are 15 T cell receptor beta chains from one sample sequenced in a study of OX40 agonist ivuxolimab in advanced cancers. The repertoire was sequenced with immunoSEQ multiplex PCR; TCRdb's copy has only in-frame clones and lacks some. The data hold tens of thousands of clones, with about 88% observed a single time. This material consisted of CD4+ or CD8+ T cells sorted from blood, taken in a trial of the OX40 agonist ivuxolimab. All receptors derive from an adult with an advanced solid tumor such as melanoma, head and neck, liver or kidney cancer.

The chain couples TRBV9 to TRBJ2-7, with 7 bases aligning to TRBD1. The CDR3 has 14 residues. V lost 3 bases and J lost 6; bases outside the gene matches: 9. Per the germline V gene, CDR1 is SGDLS and CDR2 is YYNGEE. The CDR3 sequence: CASSAWLQGSEQYF. The CDR3 bases are TGTGCCAGCAGCGCATGGTTACAGGGGTCCGAGCAGTACTTC.

The rearrangement links TRBV9 to TRBJ2-3; no firm D call. This CDR3 is 15 amino acids long. The ends were cut back, 4 bases at V and 0 bases at J, with 12 bases in the middle. Germline V lookup: CDR1 SGDLS, CDR2 YYNGEE. The CDR3 DNA reads as TGTGCCAGCAGCCGCGACGGATCTAGCACAGATACGCAGTATTTT. Protein: CASSRDGSSTDTQYF.

The V and J genes are TRBV4-2 and TRBJ2-7; the match to TRBD1 covers 9 bases. Trimming removed 2 bases from V and 2 bases from J; junction bases left unmatched: 13. The CDR3 is 18 residues long. Germline V CDR1 and CDR2: LGHNA, YNFKEQ. CDR3 sequence: CASSQKEGLGQGPYEQYF. CDR3 DNA: TGTGCCAGCAGCCAAAAAGAGGGACTGGGACAGGGCCCCTACGAGCAGTACTTC.

The V call is TRBV2, the J call TRBJ2-7; D call uncertain. CDR1 and CDR2 (germline): SNHLY, FYNNEI. V lost 5 bases to trimming and J lost 3 bases, with 5 bases between them. This CDR3 contains 11 residues. The CDR3 sequence: CASSQIYEQYF. The CDR3 DNA reads TGTGCCAGCAGTCAGATCTACGAGCAGTACTTC.

This chain joins TRBV2 and TRBJ2-1; D not resolved. Per the germline V gene, CDR1 is SNHLY and CDR2 is FYNNEI. This CDR3 has 12 amino acids. With 2 bases removed from V and 8 bases from J, the gap between germline ends came to 7 bases. The CDR3 sequence: CASSELRYEQFF. DNA of the CDR3: TGTGCCAGCAGTGAATTGCGCTATGAGCAGTTCTTC.

This clone was observed a handful of times. The gene calls are TRBV7-2 and TRBJ1-6; no definite D call. V was clipped by 0 bases and J by 6 bases, with 9 bases between them. The V gene's germline CDR1 is SGHTA and CDR2 FQGNSA. The CDR3 runs to 15 residues. CDR3 in DNA: TGTGCCAGCAGCTTAGCGGCGGTCATTAATTCACCCCTCCACTTT. It encodes CASSLAAVINSPLHF.

The rearrangement uses TRBV5-4 and TRBJ1-4; D gene ambiguous. The germline V gene encodes CDR1 SGHNT and CDR2 YYREEE (reference sequence). The CDR3 runs to 15 residues. V was cut by 2 bases and J by 8 bases, with 16 bases left in between. CDR3 DNA: TGTGCCAGCAGCTTTTTCGGCACGGGTGAGGAAAAACTGTTTTTT. This translates into CASSFFGTGEEKLFF.

V is TRBV5-4 and J is TRBJ1-5, with a weak D call TRBD1 (5 bases). This CDR3 comprises 13 residues. V lost 0 bases and J 4 bases, leaving 5 bases between the germline ends. Germline loops: CDR1 SGHNT, CDR2 YYREEE (reference sequence). CDR3 loop: CASSLDRNQPQHF. The CDR3 DNA reads TGTGCCAGCAGCTTGGACAGGAATCAGCCCCAGCATTTT.

The chain uses TRBV15 and TRBJ1-2; 7 positions match TRBD1. The CDR3 spans 14 residues. With 1 base clipped from V and 8 bases from J, the junction kept 7 bases outside the gene matches. Germline values: CDR1 LNHNV, CDR2 YYDKDF (reference sequence). CDR3 region: CATSRVGRGEGYTF. CDR3 nucleotide sequence: TGTGCCACCAGCAGAGTGGGCAGGGGGGAGGGCTACACCTTC.

The gene calls are TRBV7-9 and TRBJ2-1, with no clear D. This CDR3 has 13 residues. Germline assignment: CDR1 SEHNR and CDR2 FQNEAQ (reference sequence). V lost 1 base and J lost 6, with 7 bases in between. CDR3 sequence (DNA): TGTGCCAGCAGCTTAGGCGAGGCCAATGAGCAGTTCTTC. This encodes CASSLGEANEQFF.

The chain couples TRBV7-2 to TRBJ1-2, with 7 bases lining up with TRBD1. The CDR3 runs 13 residues. Germline V gene sequence: CDR1 SGHTA, CDR2 FQGNSA. V was clipped by 4 bases and J by 8 bases; unmatched bases: 7. The CDR3 sequence: CASSSYGTAGYTF. CDR3 bases: TGTGCCAGCAGCTCTTACGGGACAGCCGGCTACACCTTC.

The chain recombines TRBV7-9 with TRBJ2-7, with 11 bases fitting TRBD1. Trimming removed 7 bases from V and 2 bases from J; junction bases left unmatched: 10. The CDR3 is 16 residues long. Germline CDR1 SEHNR, CDR2 FQNEAQ (reference sequence). CDR3 protein: CASTPGPGQGAYEQYF. CDR3 DNA: TGTGCCAGCACCCCTGGTCCGGGACAGGGGGCCTACGAGCAGTACTTC.

V and J are TRBV15 and TRBJ2-6; D gene unclear. The CDR3 runs to 16 residues. The germline V gene encodes CDR1 LNHNV and CDR2 YYDKDF (reference sequence). V was cut by 0 bases and J by 0 bases, with 6 bases left in between. CDR3 amino acids: CATSRDQSSGANVLTF. The DNA of the CDR3 is TGTGCCACCAGCAGAGATCAGAGCTCTGGGGCCAACGTCCTGACTTTC.

The chain couples TRBV6-5 to TRBJ1-1; D not resolved. Germline V gives CDR1 MNHEY, CDR2 SVGAGI. The CDR3 covers 14 residues. Trimming pared 5 bases from V and 0 bases from J, leaving 10 bases between. CDR3 DNA: TGTGCCAGCAGTGTGACCCTCATGAACACTGAAGCTTTCTTT. Translated, it gives CASSVTLMNTEAFF.

The V call is TRBV11-3, the J call TRBJ2-3; 8 bases agree with TRBD1. V trimming: 4 bases; J trimming: 7 bases; junction bases outside the gene matches: 10. This CDR3 has 15 amino acids. Looked up from germline, CDR1 is SGHNT and CDR2 is YENEEA. CDR3 amino acids: CASSSAGTGQNTQYF. Written as DNA, the CDR3 is TGTGCCAGCAGCTCAGCCGGGACAGGCCAAAATACGCAGTATTTT.